This passage covers 3 T cell receptor beta chains from one sample sequenced in a study of T cell responses to AZD1222 COVID-19 vaccine. TCRdb's table, derived via immunoSEQ multiplex PCR, lists solely in-frame clones and lacks some. The repertoire holds some 56,000 clones, with roughly 88% as singletons. The sequences come from peripheral blood, collected on day 0 of AZD1222 vaccination. The origin of the receptors is an adult in good health.

The chain recombines TRBV30 with TRBJ1-6; D is unresolved. CDR1 and CDR2 from the germline V gene are GTSNPN and SVGIG (reference sequence). The CDR3 totals 12 residues. V was shortened by 0 bases and J by 7 bases, with 4 bases between the two germline ends. This CDR3 reads CAWSVVNSPLHF. In DNA, the CDR3 is TGTGCCTGGAGTGTTGTCAATTCACCCCTCCACTTT.

The V and J genes are TRBV24-1 and TRBJ2-3; D is perhaps TRBD2 (6 bases). This CDR3 is 15 amino acids long. The V and J ends lost 3 bases and 2 bases respectively, with 11 bases between them. Germline loops: CDR1 KGHDR, CDR2 SFDVKD. CDR3 sequence: CATSDPRGDTDTQYF. DNA for the CDR3: TGTGCCACCAGTGATCCGCGGGGTGACACAGATACGCAGTATTTT.

The V and J genes are TRBV7-8 and TRBJ1-3; no reliable D call. Germline V CDR1 and CDR2: SGHVS, FQNEAQ. The CDR3 is made up of 15 amino acids. Trimming left V 5 bases short and J 0 bases short, with 11 bases between. CDR3: CASSPREDSGNTIYF. The CDR3 DNA sequence: TGTGCCAGCAGCCCACGAGAAGACTCTGGAAACACCATATATTTT.